This TCR beta chain is from a study of CD8 T cells in Susac syndrome. TEMRA cells were FACS-enriched, while CD8+ and CD4+ T cells were negatively isolated. Germline assignment: CDR1 MGHRA and CDR2 YSYEKL. V gave up 1 base and J gave up 3 bases; unmatched junction bases: 16. This CDR3 has 19 residues. Random hexamers were used to reverse transcribe the RNA input (roughly 0.5 to 1 ug). MiXCR was run by TCRdb on the immunoSEQ multiplex PCR reads, yielding one entry per CDR3 protein. The data hold 150,000 to 200,000 distinct CDR3 sequences, with about 91% observed a single time. Source material: CD4+ T cells from PBMCs. The chain combines TRBV4-1 with TRBJ2-5, with 8 bases aligning to TRBD2. The TCR was taken from a human donor with Susac syndrome. The DNA of the CDR3 is TGCGCCAGCAGCCAAGCTCGGGAGGGAAAAACCGGGAGAAAAGAGACCCAGTACTTC. Amino acid sequence: CASSQAREGKTGRKETQYF.